One and the same sample provided the 22 T cell receptor beta chains below, sequenced in a study of T cell repertoires in aging, cancer and after chemotherapy. Peripheral blood genomic DNA, not sorted cells or RNA, was the template. TRB rearrangements spanning V, D and J were amplified using mixed TRB-A/B primers. TCRdb itself ran the multiplex PCR reads through MiXCR, one entry per CDR3 protein. This table holds nearly 11,000 distinct CDR3 sequences, roughly 40% found once. The sequencing sample was made of blood. Source of these receptors: a human donor in good health.

The chain is built from TRBV12-3 or TRBV12-4 and TRBJ1-1; maybe TRBD1 (5 bases). This CDR3 has 14 residues. V was trimmed by 3 bases and J by 4 bases, leaving 12 bases between them. CDR3 DNA: TGTGCCAGCAGTTTCTTAGGGACTGCCACTGAAGCTTTCTTT. Residues: CASSFLGTATEAFF.

The count of this clonotype is one. The DNA of the CDR3 is TGTGCCAGTAGTATATATGGGGGAAACACCATATATTTT. It translates to CASSIYGGNTIYF. The chain is built from TRBV19 and TRBJ1-3; D is ambiguous. Looked up from germline, CDR1 is LNHDA and CDR2 is SQIVND (reference sequence). The ends were cut back, 2 bases at V and 4 bases at J, with 6 bases in the middle. This CDR3 region has 13 residues.

V gene TRBV5-1 combines with J gene TRBJ1-2; perhaps TRBD1 as D (5 bases). This CDR3 has 14 residues. Germline values: CDR1 SGHRS, CDR2 YFSETQ. Trimming left V 5 bases short and J 7 bases short, with 18 bases between. The CDR3 DNA reads TGCGCCAGCAGATCCCGGGGGGAAGGTCCTGGCTACACCTTC. This codes for CASRSRGEGPGYTF.

This clonotype was picked up a small number of times. The rearrangement links TRBV7-9 to TRBJ2-7, with D hard to call. Trimming removed 5 bases at V and 4 bases at J, with 15 bases between. Germline CDR1 is SEHNR and CDR2 is FQNEAQ (reference sequence). This CDR3 contains 14 residues. CDR3 nucleotides: TGTGCCAGCAGCCTCGATGGGAAACTATACGAGCAGTACTTC. Its translation: CASSLDGKLYEQYF.

The chain links TRBV11-3 to TRBJ1-5; D gene ambiguous. This CDR3 spans 12 amino acids. Germline V lookup: CDR1 SGHNT, CDR2 YENEEA. V lost 6 bases, J lost 5 bases, and 8 bases lay in between. Here the CDR3 DNA reads TGTGCCAGCAGGGTGGACGATCAGCCCCAGCATTTT. It specifies CASRVDDQPQHF.

The chain is built from TRBV5-1 and TRBJ2-5; the D gene is possibly TRBD2 (5 bases). V dropped 5 bases and J dropped 3 bases, with 14 bases sitting between them. Germline loops: CDR1 SGHRS, CDR2 YFSETQ. This CDR3 comprises 14 residues. CDR3 bases: TGCGCCAGCAGTCCGCTTAGCGCGGAAGAGACCCAGTACTTC. Its protein is CASSPLSAEETQYF.

The J gene is TRBJ1-2, the V gene TRBV19, with 11 positions matching TRBD1. Losses at the gene ends were 5 bases for V and 8 bases for J; bases not matched to a gene: 19. CDR3 size: 18 residues. Germline V CDR1 and CDR2: LNHDA, SQIVND (reference sequence). The CDR3 nucleotides read TGTGCCAGTAGTTCCCGTCCGGGACAGGGGGAAGTTAATATAGGCTACACCTTC. It is translated as CASSSRPGQGEVNIGYTF.

J is TRBJ2-1 and V is TRBV12-3 or TRBV12-4; 10 positions agree with TRBD1. The CDR3 has 14 residues. V gave up 6 bases and J gave up 5 bases; unmatched junction bases: 4. CDR3 region: CASSPDRGHNEQFF. CDR3 in DNA: TGTGCCAGCAGCCCTGACAGGGGGCACAATGAGCAGTTCTTC.

The gene calls are TRBV4-2 and TRBJ1-1; 8 nucleotides match TRBD1. The germline V gene has CDR1 LGHNA and CDR2 YNFKEQ. CDR3 length: 13 amino acids. Trimming took 2 bases from V and 8 from J; bases not matched to a gene: 4. The CDR3 sequence is CASSQRTGWEAFF. CDR3 nucleotide sequence: TGTGCCAGCAGCCAACGGACAGGGTGGGAAGCTTTCTTT.

This clonotype was detected only a few times. The V gene is TRBV7-2, the J gene TRBJ2-1, with D possibly matching TRBD1 (5 bases). Trimming pared 1 base from V and 4 bases from J, leaving 11 bases between. In germline, CDR1 is SGHTA, CDR2 FQGNSA. This CDR3 contains 15 residues. CDR3 bases: TGTGCCAGCAGCTTAGAGGGGTCCATTTACAATGAGCAGTTCTTC. It encodes CASSLEGSIYNEQFF.

Only a few counts were recorded for this clonotype. The chain joins TRBV27 to TRBJ1-2; D is unresolved. The CDR3 is made up of 18 amino acids. Germline V gene sequence: CDR1 MNHEY, CDR2 SMNVEV (reference sequence). The ends were cut back, 1 base at V and 8 bases at J, with 26 bases in the middle. The CDR3 DNA sequence: TGTGCCAGCAGTTTATATGGACCCGTTTGGCAGGAGGCTGACGGCTACACCTTC. Translation gives CASSLYGPVWQEADGYTF.

The CDR3 region is CASSENPPTGNTGELFF. The CDR3 nucleotides read TGTGCCAGTAGTGAAAATCCTCCGACAGGGAACACCGGGGAGCTGTTTTTT. The chain is built from TRBV19 and TRBJ2-2; maybe TRBD1 (6 bases). CDR1 is LNHDA and CDR2 is SQIVND in the germline V gene (reference sequence). CDR3 length equals 17 residues. Trimming removed 5 bases from V and 1 base from J, with 17 bases in between. Full variable domain (outside the CDR3, taken from reference TRBV19 and TRBJ2-2): DGGITQSPKYLFRKEGQNVTLSCEQNLNHDAMYWYRQDPGQGLRLIYYSQIVNDFQKGDIAEGYSVSREKKESFPLTVTSAQKNPTAFYLCASSENPPTGNTGELFFGEGSRLTVL.

V is TRBV27 and J is TRBJ2-3; either TRBD1 or TRBD2 may fit D (5 bases each). This CDR3 is built from 18 residues. V gave up 4 bases and J gave up 2 bases, with 22 bases separating them. In germline, CDR1 is MNHEY, CDR2 SMNVEV (reference sequence). CDR3 residues: CASSSEPPGRLNTDTQYF. CDR3 bases: TGTGCCAGCAGTTCGGAACCTCCGGGACGGTTGAACACAGATACGCAGTATTTT.

The sample holds one count of this clonotype. V and J are TRBV20-1 and TRBJ2-7; 9 bases are shared with TRBD2. Per the germline V gene, CDR1 is DFQATT and CDR2 is SNEGSKA (reference sequence). The CDR3 is 14 residues long. V was pared by 1 base and J by 7 bases, with 8 bases of the junction left unmatched. CDR3 protein: CSARVRGRAGEQYF. Here the CDR3 DNA reads TGCAGTGCTAGAGTGCGCGGGAGGGCCGGTGAGCAGTACTTC.

This clonotype was found a few times. The chain is built from TRBV5-6 and TRBJ1-2, with 7 bases fitting TRBD1. V trimming: 4 bases; J trimming: 2 bases; junction bases outside the gene matches: 2. The CDR3 sequence is 13 residues long. Looked up from germline, CDR1 is SGHDT and CDR2 is YYEEEE. The CDR3 DNA follows: TGTGCCAGCAGCCGGGACAGAAACTATGGCTACACCTTC. This gives the protein CASSRDRNYGYTF.

The chain carries TRBV30 and TRBJ2-7, with 10 bases aligning to TRBD2. CDR3 length: 16 amino acids. CDR1 and CDR2 (germline): GTSNPN, SVGIG (reference sequence). V lost 2 bases and J lost 2; bases outside the gene matches: 9. The CDR3 DNA reads TGTGCCTGGAGTCAAGCTAGCGGGAGATTCACCTACGAGCAGTACTTC. Encoded protein: CAWSQASGRFTYEQYF.

By share, this clonotype counts as medium-sized (0.01 to 0.1%). This chain joins TRBV7-2 and TRBJ1-2; 7 nucleotides align to TRBD1. Germline loops: CDR1 SGHTA, CDR2 FQGNSA. The V gene end was trimmed by 4 bases and the J gene end by 6 bases; junction bases not matched to a gene: 11. The CDR3 runs to 15 residues. CDR3 protein: CASSSQGDGVDGYTF. In nucleotides, the CDR3 is TGTGCCAGCAGCTCGCAGGGGGACGGGGTCGATGGCTACACCTTC.

The V call is TRBV4-3, the J call TRBJ1-1; D remains unclear. The CDR3 has 13 residues. Trimming cost V 0 bases and J 8 bases, with 10 bases left between them. Germline CDR1 reads LGHNA; CDR2 reads YSLEER. The CDR3 reads CASSQDLSYEAFF. In DNA, the CDR3 is TGCGCCAGCAGCCAAGATCTCTCGTACGAAGCTTTCTTT.

The rearrangement joins TRBV27 to TRBJ1-4, with 7 bases fitting TRBD1. The CDR3 totals 16 residues. The V and J ends lost 3 bases and 2 bases, in that order; junction bases with no gene match: 6. Germline CDR1 reads MNHEY; CDR2 reads SMNVEV (reference sequence). The CDR3 region is CASSLGRGYTNEKLFF. The CDR3, as DNA: TGTGCCAGCAGTTTGGGCAGGGGGTACACTAATGAAAAACTGTTTTTT.

This clonotype was seen only a few times. The rearrangement links TRBV6-5 to TRBJ2-2; D might be TRBD1 (6 bases). In germline, CDR1 is MNHEY, CDR2 SVGAGI. This CDR3 has 15 residues. Trimming shortened V by 6 bases and J by 2 bases, and 13 bases separated the two germline ends. The CDR3 DNA follows: TGTGCCAGCAGAGGGCAGGGGTCAAACACCGGGGAGCTGTTTTTT. Amino acid sequence: CASRGQGSNTGELFF.

As to this clonotype: A read error may account for a junction end that differs from germline. The J gene is TRBJ2-1, the V gene TRBV4-3; D is ambiguous. This CDR3 has 17 amino acids. Germline V gives CDR1 LGHNA, CDR2 YSLEER. CDR3 amino acids: CASSQDRTQSSYNEQFF. The DNA of the CDR3 is TGTGCCAGCAGCCAAGATCGGACCCAGAGCTCCTACAATGAGCAGTTCTTC.

This clonotype was detected only a few times. The V and J genes are TRBV20-1 and TRBJ2-7, with 7 bases identical to TRBD2. Germline V CDR1 and CDR2: DFQATT, SNEGSKA (reference sequence). V shed 0 bases, J shed 4 bases, and the junction held 6 bases outside the gene matches. This CDR3 has 14 amino acids. In DNA form, the CDR3 reads TGCAGTGCTAGAGATTGGGGAGGGCGTTACGAGCAGTACTTC. Its protein is CSARDWGGRYEQYF.